This TCR beta chain was identified during a study of beta chain features in type 1 diabetes. Germline CDR1 is SGHAT and CDR2 is FQNNGV. The CDR3 has 12 amino acids. V was cut by 3 bases and J by 9 bases, with 9 bases left in between. cDNA synthesis used the whole RNA isolate, giving expressed TCRB sequences. TCRdb keeps only in-frame clones here, not all; method: immunoSEQ multiplex PCR. Of some 270,000 clones in the sample, 11% were seen once. This clone came up a few times. Its target is not known. Study observations and caveats: At VDJ recombination sites, type 1 diabetes patients had fewer insertions and more deleted nucleotides. The study found that naive, central memory and Treg TCRB repertoires appeared more similar in patients than in healthy donors. In all four CD4+ subsets, TCRB CDR3 length was significantly, moderately reduced in type 1 diabetes.

Specimen: naive CD4+ T cells from blood. The receptor comes from a man in his thirties or forties with type 1 diabetes. The V and J genes are TRBV11-2 and TRBJ1-3; maybe TRBD1 (5 bases). The CDR3 here is CASSLRGGTIYF. CDR3 bases: TGTGCCAGCAGCTTGCGCGGGGGCACCATATATTTT.